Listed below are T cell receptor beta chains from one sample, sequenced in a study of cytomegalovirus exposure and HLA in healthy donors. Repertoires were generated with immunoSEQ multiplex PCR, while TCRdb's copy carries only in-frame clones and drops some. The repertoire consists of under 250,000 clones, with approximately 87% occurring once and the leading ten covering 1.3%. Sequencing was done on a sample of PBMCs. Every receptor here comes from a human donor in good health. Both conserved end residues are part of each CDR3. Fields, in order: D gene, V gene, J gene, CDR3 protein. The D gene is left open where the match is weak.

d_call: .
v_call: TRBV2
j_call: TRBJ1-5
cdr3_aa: CASSEAWGAGQPQHF

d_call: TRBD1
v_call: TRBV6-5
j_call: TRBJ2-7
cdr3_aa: CASSYSGTGGYEQYF

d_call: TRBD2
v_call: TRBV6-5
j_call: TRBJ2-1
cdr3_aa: CASSSGPDNEQFF

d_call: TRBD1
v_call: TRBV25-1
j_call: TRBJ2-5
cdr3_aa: CASSELGQGQETQYF

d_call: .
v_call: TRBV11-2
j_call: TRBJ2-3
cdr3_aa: CASSLWGQGRRDRDTQYF

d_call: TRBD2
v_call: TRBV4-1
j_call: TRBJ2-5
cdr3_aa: CASSQVASGQETQYF

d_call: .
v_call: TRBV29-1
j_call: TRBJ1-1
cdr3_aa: CSAQGRTEAFF

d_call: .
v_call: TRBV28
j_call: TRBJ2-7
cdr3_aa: CASNIDTGWEQYF

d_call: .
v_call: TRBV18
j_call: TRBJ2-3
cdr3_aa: CASSPLRNTDTQYF

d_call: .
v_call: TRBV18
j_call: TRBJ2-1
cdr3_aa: CASSPGLDYNEQFF

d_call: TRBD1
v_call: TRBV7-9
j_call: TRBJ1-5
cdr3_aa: CASSQGDQPQHF

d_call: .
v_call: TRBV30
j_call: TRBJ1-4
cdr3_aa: CAWSVQGGEKLFF

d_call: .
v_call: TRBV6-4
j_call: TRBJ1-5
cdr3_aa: CASSVVQRATSSNQPQHF

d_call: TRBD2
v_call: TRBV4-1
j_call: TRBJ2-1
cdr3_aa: CASSQVTALAGPEQFF

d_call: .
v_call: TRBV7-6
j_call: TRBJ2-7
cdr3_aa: CASSLEGDYSYEQYF

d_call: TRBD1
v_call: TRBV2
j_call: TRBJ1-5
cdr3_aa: CASSGTGGNYQPQHF

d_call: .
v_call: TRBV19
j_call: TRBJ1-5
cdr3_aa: CASSRQGNQPQHF

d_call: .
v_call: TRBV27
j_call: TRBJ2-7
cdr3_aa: CTSSGATTYIYEQYF

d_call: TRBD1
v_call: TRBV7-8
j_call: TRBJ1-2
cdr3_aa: CASSLVVGRGRPVNYGYTF

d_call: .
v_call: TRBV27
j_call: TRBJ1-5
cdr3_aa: CASSAFGVDQPQHF

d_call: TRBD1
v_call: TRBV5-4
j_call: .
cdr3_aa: CASSLTQGAGEQYF

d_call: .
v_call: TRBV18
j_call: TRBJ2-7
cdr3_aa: CASSPKDSYEQYF

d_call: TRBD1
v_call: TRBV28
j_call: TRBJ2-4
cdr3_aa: CASSSGQGPNIQYF

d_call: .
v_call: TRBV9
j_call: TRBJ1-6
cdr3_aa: CASSVGTRNYNSPLHF

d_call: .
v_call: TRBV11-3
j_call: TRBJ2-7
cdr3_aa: CASSLDGPSYEQYF

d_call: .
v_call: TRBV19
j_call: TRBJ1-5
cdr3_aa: CASSISGPTSNQPQHF

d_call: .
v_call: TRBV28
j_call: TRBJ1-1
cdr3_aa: CASRTVGGNTEAFF

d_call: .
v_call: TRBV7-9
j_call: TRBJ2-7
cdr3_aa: CASSLAYDGGSSYEQYF

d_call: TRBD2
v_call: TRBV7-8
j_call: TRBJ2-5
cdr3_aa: CASSPLGRGETQYF

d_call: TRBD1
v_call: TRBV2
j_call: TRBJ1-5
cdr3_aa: CASTLGAGGNQPQHF

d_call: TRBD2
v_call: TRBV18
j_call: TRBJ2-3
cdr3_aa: CASSPGLAGATDTQYF

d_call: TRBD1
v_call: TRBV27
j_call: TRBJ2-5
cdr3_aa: CASSSSRTGGETQYF

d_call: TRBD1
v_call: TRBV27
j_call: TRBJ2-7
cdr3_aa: CASSTNQPGQKLIAYEQYF

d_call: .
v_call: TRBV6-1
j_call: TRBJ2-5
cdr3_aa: CASREGREETQYF

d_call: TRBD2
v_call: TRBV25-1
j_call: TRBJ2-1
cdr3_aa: CASSGGDYFYNEQFF

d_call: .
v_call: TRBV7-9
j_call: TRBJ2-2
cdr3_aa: CASSLEGLAANTGELFF

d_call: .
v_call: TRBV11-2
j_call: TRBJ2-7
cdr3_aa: CASQRARAESYEQYF

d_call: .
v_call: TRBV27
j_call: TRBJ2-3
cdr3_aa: CASSRTGITHTDTQYF

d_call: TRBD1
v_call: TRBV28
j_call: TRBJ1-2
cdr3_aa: CASDRGSARGYTF

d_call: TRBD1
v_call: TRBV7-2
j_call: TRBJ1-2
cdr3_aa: CASTGHGQGNYGYTF

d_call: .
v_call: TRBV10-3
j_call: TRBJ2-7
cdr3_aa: CAINGDNSYEQYF

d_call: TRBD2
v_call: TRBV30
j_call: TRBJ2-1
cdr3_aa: CAWRPSGGDAREFF

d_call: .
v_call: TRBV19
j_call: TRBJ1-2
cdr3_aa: CASSSTDSRSNYGYTF

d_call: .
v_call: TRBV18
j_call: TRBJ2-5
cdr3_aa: CASSPPIGTGLSRETQYF

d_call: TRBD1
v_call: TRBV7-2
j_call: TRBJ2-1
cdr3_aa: CASSLNLGQGGLEQFF

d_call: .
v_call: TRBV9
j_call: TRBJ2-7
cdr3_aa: CASSVAAEAYEQYF

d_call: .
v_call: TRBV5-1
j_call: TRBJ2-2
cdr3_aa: CASSLAANTGELFF

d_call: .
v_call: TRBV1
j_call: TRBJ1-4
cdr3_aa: CTTEQGQEVPNEKLFF

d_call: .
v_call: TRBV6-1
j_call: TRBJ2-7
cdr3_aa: CASSKGGTFSYEQYF

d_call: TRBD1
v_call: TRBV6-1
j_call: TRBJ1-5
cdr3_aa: CASTLGQVQPQHF

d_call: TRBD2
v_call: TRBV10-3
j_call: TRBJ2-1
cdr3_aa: CAISAGTSGDNEQFF

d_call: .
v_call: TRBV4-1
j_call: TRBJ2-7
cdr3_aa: CASSQSDNQIYEQYF

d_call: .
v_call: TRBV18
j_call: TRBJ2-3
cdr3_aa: CASSPVLVADTQYF

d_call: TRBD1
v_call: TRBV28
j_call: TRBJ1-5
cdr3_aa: CASSLTGTGSNQPQHF

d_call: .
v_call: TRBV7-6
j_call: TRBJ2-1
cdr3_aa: CASSPESAGTVMPQFF

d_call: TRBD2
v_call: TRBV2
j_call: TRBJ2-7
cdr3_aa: CASSAPLAGIFYEQYF

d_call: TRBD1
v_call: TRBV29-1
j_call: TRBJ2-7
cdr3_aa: CSVRPGTGFHEQYF

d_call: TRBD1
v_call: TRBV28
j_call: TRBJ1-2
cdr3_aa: CASRPEGQWGSGYTF